This is a list of T cell receptor beta chains from one sample in a study of T-cell memory formation after mild COVID-19. TCRdb reprocessed the 5' RACE reads via MiXCR and lists one record per CDR3 protein. This table holds tens of thousands of distinct CDR3 sequences, 9% to 15% found once. Material for sequencing was PBMCs or a T cell subset sorted from them (not recorded which). Source of these receptors: a man aged 18 to 29 who had mild COVID-19 (a few samples of this study predate the infection). Cell type and time point are not known. Each CDR3 is given without its conserved first and last residue.

j_gene | v_gene | CDR3aa
TRBJ2-4 | TRBV6-1 | ASSGAVRGLAKNIQY
TRBJ1-4 | TRBV27 | ASSFSRDPEKLF
TRBJ2-7 | TRBV3-1 | ASSQTGAVYEQY
TRBJ2-2 | TRBV7-2 | ASSPRWPGELF
TRBJ1-1 | TRBV5-1 | ASSYPGRMNTEAF
TRBJ2-1 | TRBV4-3 | ASSQWPNEQF
TRBJ2-3 | TRBV29-1 | SVPPGLAGRWDTQY
TRBJ2-5 | TRBV5-1 | ASTAAGGSGETQY
TRBJ2-3 | TRBV4-1 | ASSQEAQPSTDTQY
TRBJ2-2 | TRBV6-6 | ALGGRITGELF
TRBJ2-1 | TRBV7-9 | ASSPRSLTSGGNEQF
TRBJ1-1 | TRBV6-5 | ASSYSGTQNTEAF
TRBJ2-1 | TRBV6-4 | ASSKSGGAMDEQF
TRBJ1-2 | TRBV15 | ATSRDRATLGYAGYT
TRBJ1-1 | TRBV5-1 | ASSATGTHTEAF
TRBJ2-7 | TRBV5-5 | ASSPDRAITYEQY
TRBJ1-6 | TRBV18 | ASSPAAAPNSPLH
TRBJ2-5 | TRBV12-3/TRBV12-4 | ASSFGGAIETQY
TRBJ2-1 | TRBV28 | ASSSLAGGFYNEQF
TRBJ2-2 | TRBV7-9 | ASSALAGELF
TRBJ1-2 | TRBV4-1 | ASSQVPLLRGHAGGYT
TRBJ1-2 | TRBV6-5 | ASSYSSVAGYGYT
TRBJ2-1 | TRBV6-2/TRBV6-3 | TSWGGNEQF
TRBJ2-5 | TRBV20-1 | SAPSSRGVSRTQY
TRBJ2-3 | TRBV2 | ASRDYPGLPY
TRBJ2-1 | TRBV7-2 | ASSWGRHNEQF
TRBJ2-7 | TRBV4-1 | ASSRDQNLGYEQY
TRBJ2-3 | TRBV5-1 | ASSLVASGLTSTQY
TRBJ1-2 | TRBV9 | ASSVGVVNYGYT
TRBJ2-3 | TRBV12-3/TRBV12-4 | ASRAKEGYRTDTQY
TRBJ2-2 | TRBV3-1 | ASSQGLAGRAAGGELF
TRBJ2-1 | TRBV5-1 | ASSNNPLWGYNEQF
TRBJ1-1 | TRBV5-6 | ASSLTTGAGTEAF
TRBJ2-2 | TRBV10-1 | ASSPMTANTGELF
TRBJ2-1 | TRBV18 | ASSTRDNEQF
TRBJ2-1 | TRBV9 | ASSVGWRDEQF
TRBJ1-1 | TRBV20-1 | SARIQAGEAF
TRBJ2-2 | TRBV7-2 | ASSLAGLARGELF
TRBJ2-5 | TRBV5-1 | ASSLVGPQETQY
TRBJ2-6 | TRBV4-3 | ASSQDSPSGANVLT